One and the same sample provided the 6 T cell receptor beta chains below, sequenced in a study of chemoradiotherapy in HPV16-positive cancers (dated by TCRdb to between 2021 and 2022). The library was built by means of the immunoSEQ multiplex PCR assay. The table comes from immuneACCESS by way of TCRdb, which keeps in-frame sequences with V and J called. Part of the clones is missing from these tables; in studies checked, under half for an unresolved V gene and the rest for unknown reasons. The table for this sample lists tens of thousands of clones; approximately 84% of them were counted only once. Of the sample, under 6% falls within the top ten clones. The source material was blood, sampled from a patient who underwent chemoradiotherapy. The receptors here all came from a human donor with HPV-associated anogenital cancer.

The CDR3 sequence is CATGGTGLPSDTQYF. CDR3 nucleotide sequence: TGTGCCACCGGGGGAACGGGACTACCCTCCGATACGCAGTATTTT. The chain couples TRBV10-3 to TRBJ2-3; 7 nucleotides match TRBD2. This CDR3 has 15 amino acids. The V gene end was trimmed by 10 bases and the J gene end by 6 bases; junction bases not matched to a gene: 16. Germline CDR1 and CDR2: ENHRY and SYGVKD.

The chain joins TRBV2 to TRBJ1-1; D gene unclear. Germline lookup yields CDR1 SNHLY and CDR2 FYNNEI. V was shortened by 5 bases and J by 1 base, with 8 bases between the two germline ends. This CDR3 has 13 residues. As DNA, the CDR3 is TGTGCCAGCAGTAGAGACAAGAACACTGAAGCTTTCTTT. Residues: CASSRDKNTEAFF.

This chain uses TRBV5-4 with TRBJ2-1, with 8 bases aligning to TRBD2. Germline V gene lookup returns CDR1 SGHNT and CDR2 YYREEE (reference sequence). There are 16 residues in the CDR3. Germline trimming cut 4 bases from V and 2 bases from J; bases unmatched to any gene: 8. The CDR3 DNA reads TGTGCCAGCAGCCAGCAGAGAGCGGGGGCCTACAATGAGCAGTTCTTC. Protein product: CASSQQRAGAYNEQFF.

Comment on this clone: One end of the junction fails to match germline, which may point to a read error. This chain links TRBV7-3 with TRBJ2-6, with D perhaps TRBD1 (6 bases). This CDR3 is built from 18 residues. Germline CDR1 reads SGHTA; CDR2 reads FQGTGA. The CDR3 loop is CTSSFTNPGTTGANVLTF. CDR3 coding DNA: TGTACCAGCAGCTTTACTAACCCCGGGACAACTGGGGCCAACGTCCTGACTTTC.

Here the CDR3 DNA reads TGTGCCAGCAGCTTGGGACAGAGGGGCTACGAGCAGTACTTC. The encoded protein is CASSLGQRGYEQYF. This chain connects TRBV5-8 to TRBJ2-7; D is perhaps TRBD1 or TRBD2 (5 bases each). Per germline, CDR1 SGHTS and CDR2 YDEGEE. This CDR3 region has 14 residues. The germline V and J ends were trimmed by 0 bases and 3 bases, with 10 bases remaining between them.

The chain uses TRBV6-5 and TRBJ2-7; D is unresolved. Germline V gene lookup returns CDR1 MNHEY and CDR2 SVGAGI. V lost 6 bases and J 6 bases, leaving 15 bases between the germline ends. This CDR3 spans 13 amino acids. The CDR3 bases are TGTGCCAGCAGCCCCCCGGCAGTTCCCGAGCAGTACTTC. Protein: CASSPPAVPEQYF.